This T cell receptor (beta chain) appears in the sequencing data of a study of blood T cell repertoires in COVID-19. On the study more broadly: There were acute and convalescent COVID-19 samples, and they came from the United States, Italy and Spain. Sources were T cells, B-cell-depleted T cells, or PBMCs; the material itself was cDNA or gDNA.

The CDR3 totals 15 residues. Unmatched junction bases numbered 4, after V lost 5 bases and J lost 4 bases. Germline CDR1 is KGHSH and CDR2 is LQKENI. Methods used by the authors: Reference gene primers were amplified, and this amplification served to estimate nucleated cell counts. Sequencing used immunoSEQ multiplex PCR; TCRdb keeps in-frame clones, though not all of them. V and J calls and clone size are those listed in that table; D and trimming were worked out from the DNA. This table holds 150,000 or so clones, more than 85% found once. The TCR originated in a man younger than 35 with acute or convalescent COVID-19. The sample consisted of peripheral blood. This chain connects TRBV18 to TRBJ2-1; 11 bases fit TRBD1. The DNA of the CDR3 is TGTGCCAGCTCAACCGGGACAGGGGGGTACAATGAGCAGTTCTTC. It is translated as CASSTGTGGYNEQFF.